The TCR beta chain described here comes from a study of blood T cell repertoires in COVID-19. About the study: Spain, Italy and the United States supplied samples that represented acute and convalescent COVID-19.

CDR1 and CDR2 from the germline V gene are SNHLY and FYNNEI. Losses at the gene ends were 8 bases for V and 5 bases for J; bases not matched to a gene: 8. This CDR3 contains 14 residues. The authors' processing: Estimation of nucleated cell counts relied on the amplification of reference gene primers. The data were produced by immunoSEQ multiplex PCR, yet TCRdb's version contains in-frame clones alone and is incomplete. Clonal size and the V and J genes are those of that table, whereas D and trimming came from the DNA. This sample carries approximately 150,000 clones, 87% of them seen once, and the ten largest clones take about two fifths.

What was sequenced was peripheral blood. The source is a man aged 50 or older who had recovered from COVID-19. The rearrangement uses TRBV2 and TRBJ2-7, with 11 positions matching TRBD1. The CDR3 sequence: CASCWDRGFNEQYF. The CDR3 coding sequence is TGTGCCAGCTGCTGGGACAGGGGGTTTAACGAGCAGTACTTC.